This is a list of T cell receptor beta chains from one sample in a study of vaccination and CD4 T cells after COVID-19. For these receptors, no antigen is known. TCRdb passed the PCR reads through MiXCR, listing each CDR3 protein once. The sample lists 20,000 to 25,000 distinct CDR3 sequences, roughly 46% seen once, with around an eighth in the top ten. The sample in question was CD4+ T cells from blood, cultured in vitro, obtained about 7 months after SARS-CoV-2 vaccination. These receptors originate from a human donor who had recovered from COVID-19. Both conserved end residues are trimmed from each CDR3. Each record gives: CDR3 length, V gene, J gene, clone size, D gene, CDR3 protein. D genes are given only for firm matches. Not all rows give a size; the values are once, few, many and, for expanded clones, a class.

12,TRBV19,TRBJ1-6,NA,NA,ASSIVGSYSPLH
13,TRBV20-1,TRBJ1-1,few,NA,SAVRPGVRNTEAF
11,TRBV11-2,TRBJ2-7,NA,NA,ASSRADSYEQY
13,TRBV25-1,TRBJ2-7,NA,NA,ASSEPGANSYEQY
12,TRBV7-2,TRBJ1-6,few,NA,ASSLDGANSPLH
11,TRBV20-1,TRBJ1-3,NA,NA,SARSPLKDTIY
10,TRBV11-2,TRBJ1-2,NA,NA,ASSFDNYGYT
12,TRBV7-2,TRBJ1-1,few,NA,ASSFTSGLTEAF
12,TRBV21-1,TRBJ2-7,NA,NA,ASRRTSTSYEQY
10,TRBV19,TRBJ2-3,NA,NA,ASSTSTDTQY
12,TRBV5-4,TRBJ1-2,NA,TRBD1,ASSPLDRGDGYT
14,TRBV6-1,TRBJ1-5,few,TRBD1,ASSNRQGYSNQPQH
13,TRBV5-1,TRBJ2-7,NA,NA,ASSLAGASSYEQY
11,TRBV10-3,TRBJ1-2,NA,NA,AIRTGQNYGYT
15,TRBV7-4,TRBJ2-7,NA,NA,ASSLFFRGRGAYEQY
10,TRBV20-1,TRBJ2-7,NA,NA,SASTYSPEQY
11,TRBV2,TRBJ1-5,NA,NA,ASSQDGPQPQH
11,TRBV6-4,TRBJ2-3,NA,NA,ASSVDSTDTQY
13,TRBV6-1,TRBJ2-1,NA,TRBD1,ASSRRQGTYNEQF
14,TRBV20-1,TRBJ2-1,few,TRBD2,SARGVAGGQDNEQF
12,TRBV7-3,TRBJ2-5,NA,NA,ASSRGGPRETQY
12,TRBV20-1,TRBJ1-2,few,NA,SAREPRGDLGYT
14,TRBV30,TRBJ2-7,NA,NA,AWSVLPRVRGYEQY
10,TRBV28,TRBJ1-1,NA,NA,ASSPLGSQAF
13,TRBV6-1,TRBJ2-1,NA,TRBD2,AGSLAGKDYNEQF
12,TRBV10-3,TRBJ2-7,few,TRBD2,AISEGVAGYEQY
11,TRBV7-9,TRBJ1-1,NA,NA,AYKGREDTEAF
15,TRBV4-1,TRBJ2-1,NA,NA,ASSHVFRAKGADEQF
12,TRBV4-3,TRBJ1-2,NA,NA,ASSQSRTVYGYT
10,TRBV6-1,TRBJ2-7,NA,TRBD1,ASSPGQGRLY
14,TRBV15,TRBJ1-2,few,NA,ATSSATGRANYGYT
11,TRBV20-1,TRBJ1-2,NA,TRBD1,SASPGQGGGYT
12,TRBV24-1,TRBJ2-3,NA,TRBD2,ATGKTSGPHTQY
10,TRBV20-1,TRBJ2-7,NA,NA,SASSPSYEQY
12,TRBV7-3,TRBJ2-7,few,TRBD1,ASSLMGQGGVQY
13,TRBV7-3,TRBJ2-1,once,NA,ASSPQGGHNNEQF
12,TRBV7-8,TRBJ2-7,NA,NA,ASSLGLGSYEQY
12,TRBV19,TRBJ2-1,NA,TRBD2,ASRDLAGDSEQF
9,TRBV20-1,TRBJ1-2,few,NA,SATGRYGYT
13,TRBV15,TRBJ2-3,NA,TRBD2,ATSSRRDYTDTQY
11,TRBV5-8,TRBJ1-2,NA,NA,ASTSMANYGYT
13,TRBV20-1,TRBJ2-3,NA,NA,SAMKGAGSTDTQY
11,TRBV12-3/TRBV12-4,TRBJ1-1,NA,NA,ASSFSTDTEAF
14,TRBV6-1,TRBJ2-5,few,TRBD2,ASSEPGGERGETQY
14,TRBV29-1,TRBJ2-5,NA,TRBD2,SVGRLAGGPPETQY
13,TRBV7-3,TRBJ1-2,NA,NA,ASSLRATGDYGYT
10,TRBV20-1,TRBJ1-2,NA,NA,SAGQGAYGYT
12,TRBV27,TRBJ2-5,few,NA,ASSLAGPGETQY
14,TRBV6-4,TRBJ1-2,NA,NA,ASHRDTAARNYGYT
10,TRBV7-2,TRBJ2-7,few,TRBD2,ASSGRAYEQY
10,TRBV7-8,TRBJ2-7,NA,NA,ASSLRRYEQY
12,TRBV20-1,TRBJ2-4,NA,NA,SAARRAQEGIQY
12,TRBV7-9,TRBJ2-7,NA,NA,ASSSQGGHYEQY
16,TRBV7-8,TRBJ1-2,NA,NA,ASSLARGYTEANYGYT
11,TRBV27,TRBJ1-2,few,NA,ASSLNGGPGYT
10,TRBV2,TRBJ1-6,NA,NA,ASSEAVSPLH
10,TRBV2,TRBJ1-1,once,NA,ASTFAGTEAF
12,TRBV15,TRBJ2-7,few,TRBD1,ATSRDDRGDEQY
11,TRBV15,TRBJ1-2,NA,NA,ATSMGSNYGYT
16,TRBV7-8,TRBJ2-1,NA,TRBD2,ASSTGGASYSSYNEQF